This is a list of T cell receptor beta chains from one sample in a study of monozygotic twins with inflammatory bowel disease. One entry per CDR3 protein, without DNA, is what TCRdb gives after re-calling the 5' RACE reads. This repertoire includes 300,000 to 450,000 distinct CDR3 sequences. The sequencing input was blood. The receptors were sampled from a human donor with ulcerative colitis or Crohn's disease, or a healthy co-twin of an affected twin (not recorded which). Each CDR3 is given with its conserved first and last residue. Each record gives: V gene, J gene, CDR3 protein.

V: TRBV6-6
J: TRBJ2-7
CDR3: CASSPTAASYEQYF

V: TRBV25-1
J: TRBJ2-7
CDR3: CASSDRRTPLYEQYF

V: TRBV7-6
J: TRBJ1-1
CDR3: CASSLGTAKLNTEAFF

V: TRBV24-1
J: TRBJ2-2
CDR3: CATSDTLGGELFF

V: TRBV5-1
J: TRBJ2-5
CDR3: CASSTLGAGLQETQYF

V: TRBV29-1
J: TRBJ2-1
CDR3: CSLSPGLEQFF

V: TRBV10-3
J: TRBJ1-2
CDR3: CAISEGGQGYGYTF

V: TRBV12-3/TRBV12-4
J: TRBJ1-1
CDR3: CASSRGQGRLTEAFF

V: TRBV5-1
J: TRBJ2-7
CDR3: CASSPLHSTSPLHEQYF

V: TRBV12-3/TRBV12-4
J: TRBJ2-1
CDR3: CASSSRGQYNEQFF

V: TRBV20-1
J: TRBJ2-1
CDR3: CSASLLGASGGQRGNEQFF

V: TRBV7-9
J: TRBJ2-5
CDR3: CASSFTGTETQYF

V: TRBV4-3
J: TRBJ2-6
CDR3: CASSQAGWGANVLTF

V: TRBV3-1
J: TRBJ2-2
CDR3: CASSQQTSGNTGELFF

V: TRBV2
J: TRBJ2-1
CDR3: CASSDSPSGGGQFF

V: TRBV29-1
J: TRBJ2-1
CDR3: CSVEDRHHNYNEQFF

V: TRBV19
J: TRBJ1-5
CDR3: CASSFQGRRGNQPQHF

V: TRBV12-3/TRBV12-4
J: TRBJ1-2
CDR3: CASSTGMGGYTF